One T cell receptor beta chain is described in this entry. The sample is drawn from a study of T-cell memory formation after mild COVID-19. The CDR3 is 15 residues long. TCRdb analysed the 5' RACE reads with MiXCR anew, one entry per CDR3 protein. The sample records about 340,000 distinct CDR3 sequences, 20% being singletons. The receptor comes from a man aged 18 to 30 who had mild COVID-19 (a few samples of this study predate the infection). Cell type and time point are not known. The sequenced sample was PBMCs or a T cell subset sorted from them (not recorded which). This chain uses TRBV21-1 with TRBJ2-7; TRBD1, the table's D call, lacks a check against the DNA. TRBV21-1 is noted as a pseudogene. The CDR3 loop reads CASSKSTGNDYEQYF. The CDR3 DNA follows: TGTGCCAGCAGCAAAAGTACAGGGAATGACTACGAGCAGTACTTC.